This T cell receptor beta chain was sequenced during a study of breast tumors, draining lymph nodes, adjacent tissues (dated by TCRdb to 2015 to 2016). Regarding the research as a whole: The study compared TCR beta repertoires across tumor, adjacent nontumor tissue and axillary lymph nodes from breast cancer patients. In human breast cancer, the study set out to evaluate how tumor, surrounding tissue and draining lymph node repertoires relate to one another and whether T cells may move between these sites. The investigation overall reported the following: In luminal-like breast cancer, tumor and nontumor tissue repertoires resembled each other significantly more than in basal-like breast cancer. T-cell repertoire diversity in tumors was found to be lower than in lymph nodes but higher than in nontumor tissue, and preferential V and J gene usage was observed. The conclusion that tumor T cells originate in lymph nodes was presented as consistent with a hypothesis rather than as directly demonstrated. The data were judged consistent with most tumor T cells deriving from the lymph node and then expanding within tumor tissue.

CDR1 and CDR2 are read off the germline V gene as SGHDN and FVKESK. Spanning cysteine to phenylalanine, the CDR3 consists of 15 amino acids. The DNA shown is the 45-base CDR3, in frame from base 1. The V end loses 1 base and the J end loses 3 bases, and a stretch of 10 bases separates them. Sequencing was performed on an Illumina HiSeq 2000. TCR beta chain libraries were generated by multiplex PCR amplification. High-throughput sequencing was used to analyze the amplified TCR beta chain products. Clones were called with MiXCR by TCRdb after fastp trimmed the public reads at Q25, and only in-frame beta chains were retained. Rows with one shared CDR3 protein collapse into an entry with the most common genes and DNA. Across this sample there are more than 100,000 distinct CDR3 sequences, with under 25% seen only once. The top ten clones comprise about 2.4% of the sample. Lymph node samples came from the axillary draining lymph nodes of breast cancer patients.

There are a few counts of this clonotype. The antigen this receptor binds is unknown. Base quality data are lacking; no much larger clone is found one base away. Sequences were obtained from axillary lymph node tissue. The rearrangement joined TRBV14 to TRBJ2-1; no D gene is confidently identified. This clonotype was obtained from a female donor with breast cancer. Some clones in this sample may be carry-over from other donors' samples. The DNA reads as follows: TGTGCCAGCAGCCAAGCTCCGGGCTACTACAATGAGCAGTTCTTC. It codes for CASSQAPGYYNEQFF.